The 8 T cell receptor beta chains given below trace back to one sample, sequenced in a study of blood T cell repertoires in COVID-19. Method: immunoSEQ multiplex PCR; TCRdb's copy keeps in-frame clones and lacks some. Counted here are some 120,000 clones, 80% to 85% occurring once; the ten biggest clones make up roughly 18%. Input material: PBMCs or T cells enriched from blood (not recorded which). These receptors originate from a man aged 25-45 years who had recovered from COVID-19.

J is TRBJ1-1 and V is TRBV2; D is undetermined. The germline V and J ends were trimmed by 7 bases and 7 bases, with 16 bases remaining between them. The CDR3 contains 13 residues. From germline, CDR1 is SNHLY and CDR2 FYNNEI. As DNA, the CDR3 is TGTGCCAGCACCGCAAGTGCTAACGGTGAAGCTTTCTTT. It codes for CASTASANGEAFF.

V usage is TRBV18 and J usage is TRBJ2-1; D call uncertain. The CDR3 is made up of 13 amino acids. Germline V gene sequence: CDR1 KGHSH, CDR2 LQKENI. Trimming cost V 3 bases and J 9 bases, with 12 bases left between them. The CDR3 DNA is TGTGCCAGCTCACCTCCCCGGTTTGGTGAGCAGTTCTTC. Its protein product is CASSPPRFGEQFF. The variable domain in full, completed from reference TRBV18 and TRBJ2-1, reads NAGVMQNPRHLVRRRGQEARLRCSPMKGHSHVYWYRQLPEEGLKFMVYLQKENIIDESGMPKERFSAEFPKEGPSILRIQQVVRGDSAAYFCASSPPRFGEQFFGPGTRLTVL.

The V and J genes are TRBV2 and TRBJ1-5; no firm D call. This CDR3 has 14 residues. Trimming pared 2 bases from V and 3 bases from J, leaving 8 bases between. CDR1 and CDR2 from the germline V gene are SNHLY and FYNNEI. CDR3 bases: TGTGCCAGCAGTGAAATGAACATCAATCAGCCCCAGCATTTT. It is translated as CASSEMNINQPQHF. Supplemented by reference TRBV2 and TRBJ1-5, the full variable domain reads EPEVTQTPSHQVTQMGQEVILRCVPISNHLYFYWYRQILGQKVEFLVSFYNNEISEKSEIFDDQFSVERPDGSNFTLKIRSTKLEDSAMYFCASSEMNINQPQHFGDGTRLSIL.

V usage is TRBV6-6 and J usage is TRBJ1-2; 7 nucleotides agree with TRBD1. The length of the CDR3 is 15 residues. With 4 bases clipped from V and 2 bases from J, the junction kept 7 bases outside the gene matches. The germline CDR1 and CDR2 sequences are MNHNY and SVGAGI (reference sequence). The CDR3 protein is CASSFPVGQNYGYTF. The CDR3 DNA reads TGTGCCAGCAGTTTTCCGGTGGGACAGAACTATGGCTACACCTTC.

This chain uses TRBV12-3 or TRBV12-4 with TRBJ2-5; D remains unclear. V gave up 5 bases and J gave up 5 bases, with 9 bases separating them. The CDR3 loop spans 12 amino acids. CDR3 DNA: TGTGCCAGCAGTCCGCTAACTGAGACCCAGTACTTC. This translates into CASSPLTETQYF.

The V and J genes are TRBV6-1 and TRBJ1-1; 8 bases agree with TRBD1. CDR1 and CDR2 (germline): MNHNS, SASEGT. Trimming at V came to 1 base and at J to 5 bases, leaving 3 bases not matched to a gene. The CDR3 spans 14 residues. The CDR3 sequence: CASSEDRGSTEAFF. In nucleotides, the CDR3 is TGTGCCAGCAGTGAAGACAGGGGGAGTACTGAAGCTTTCTTT.

This chain links TRBV15 with TRBJ1-1, with TRBD1 identical over 10 bases. The CDR3 sequence is 15 residues long. V dropped 5 bases and J dropped 1; count of bases not matched to a gene: 4. Germline CDR1 is LNHNV and CDR2 is YYDKDF (reference sequence). CDR3 DNA sequence: TGTGCCACCAGCCGTGGGACAGGGGAGAACACTGAAGCTTTCTTT. It is translated as CATSRGTGENTEAFF.

This clone turned up a few times. V and J are TRBV5-8 and TRBJ2-2; the match to TRBD1 covers 9 bases. Germline CDR1 is SGHTS and CDR2 is YDEGEE. Trimming took 4 bases from V and 7 from J; bases not matched to a gene: 8. The length of the CDR3 is 15 residues. The CDR3 protein is CASSLDRGSGGELFF. The CDR3 bases are TGTGCCAGCAGCCTTGACAGGGGGAGCGGCGGGGAGCTGTTTTTT.